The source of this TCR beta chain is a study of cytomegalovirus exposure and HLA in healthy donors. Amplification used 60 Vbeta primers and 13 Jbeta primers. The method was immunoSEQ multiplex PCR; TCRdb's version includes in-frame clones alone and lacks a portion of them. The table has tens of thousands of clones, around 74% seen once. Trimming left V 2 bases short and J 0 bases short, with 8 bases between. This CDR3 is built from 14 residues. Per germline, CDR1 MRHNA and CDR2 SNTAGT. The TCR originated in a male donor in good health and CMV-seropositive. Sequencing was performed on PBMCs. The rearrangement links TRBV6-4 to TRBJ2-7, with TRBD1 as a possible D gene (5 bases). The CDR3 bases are TGTGCCAGCAGTGACGAGACAGTCTCCTACGAGCAGTACTTC. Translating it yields CASSDETVSYEQYF.